This T cell receptor beta chain comes out of a study of OX40 agonist ivuxolimab in advanced cancers. Study overall: Dose-escalation patients were diagnosed with hepatocellular carcinoma, melanoma, renal cell cancer or head and neck cancer.

Whole-study results and caveats: Both CD4+ and CD8+ T cell populations in blood had undergone clonal expansion by week 6 at 0.1 to 3.0 mg/kg.

Using immunoSEQ multiplex PCR, the repertoire was profiled, and TCRdb retains in-frame clones only, with some absent. This table has about 120,000 clones, 93% appearing once. Autoimmune disease history or systemic immunosuppression led to patients being barred. Comment on this clone: Its specificity is unknown.

CDR1 and CDR2 from the germline V gene are SNHLY and FYNNEI. The germline V and J ends were trimmed by 8 bases and 12 bases, with 20 bases remaining between them. This CDR3 region has 13 residues. The material was CD4+ or CD8+ T cells sorted from blood, obtained in a trial of the OX40 agonist ivuxolimab. The chain employs TRBV2 and TRBJ2-1; weak D call: TRBD1 (6 bases). This receptor was taken from an adult with an advanced solid tumor such as melanoma, head and neck, liver or kidney cancer. The CDR3 nucleotides are TGTGCCAGCGGGGGCCCGCTAAGGCATGGGCAGTTCTTC. Residues: CASGGPLRHGQFF.